In this sample, the clone carrying this TCR beta chain turned up once. This sample was included in a study of blood T cell repertoires in COVID-19. Background on the study: There were acute and convalescent COVID-19 samples, and they came from the United States, Italy and Spain. PBMCs, B-cell-depleted T cells, or T cells were the source of the cDNA or gDNA that made up the material.

The CDR3 is 17 residues long. V shed 2 bases and J shed 0 bases, with 17 bases lying between them. Germline V lookup: CDR1 KGHSH, CDR2 LQKENI. In the original analysis: By means of reference gene primer amplification, nucleated cell counts were estimated. The table came from immunoSEQ multiplex PCR; TCRdb's copy has only in-frame clones and leaves some out. The V and J calls and clone size come from that table; D and trimming were worked out from the DNA. The sample includes about 240,000 clones, about 81% seen only once; the top ten take 12%. The source of this sequence is an older woman with active or convalescent COVID-19. Input material: peripheral blood. The chain is built from TRBV18 and TRBJ2-7; a possible D gene is TRBD2 (6 bases). The CDR3 region is CASSPKGRGVSSYEQYF. The CDR3 coding sequence is TGTGCCAGCTCACCAAAAGGGCGCGGGGTCAGCTCCTACGAGCAGTACTTC.